Below are 8 T cell receptor beta chains sequenced from a single sample in a study of T cell changes during pregnancy in multiple sclerosis (dated by TCRdb to between 2018 and 2020). Receptor amplification or capture employed the immunoSEQ multiplex PCR assay. The table comes from immuneACCESS by way of TCRdb, which keeps in-frame sequences with V and J called. Part of the clones is missing from these tables; in studies checked, under half for an unresolved V gene and the rest for unknown reasons. This sample is represented by roughly 41,000 clones; 90% to 95% of them were singletons. The top ten clones comprise approximately 1.6% of the sample. This sample comprised peripheral blood, obtained in the third trimester of pregnancy. Every receptor here comes from a female donor with multiple sclerosis, enrolled in a pregnancy study.

The chain carries TRBV5-4 and TRBJ1-2; unclear D gene. V was shortened by 0 bases and J by 3 bases, with 12 bases between the two germline ends. Per germline, CDR1 SGHNT and CDR2 YYREEE (reference sequence). The CDR3 runs to 15 residues. The CDR3 here is CASSLDSGSDYGYTF. CDR3 in DNA: TGTGCCAGCAGCTTGGATAGCGGCAGCGACTATGGCTACACCTTC.

This chain connects TRBV28 to TRBJ2-7; 9 bases line up with TRBD1. CDR3 length: 15 residues. V gave up 3 bases and J gave up 7 bases; unmatched junction bases: 10. Germline V gene sequence: CDR1 MDHEN, CDR2 SYDVKM. The CDR3 sequence is CASSFRDRELGEQYF. The CDR3 DNA sequence: TGTGCCAGCAGTTTCCGGGACAGGGAGTTGGGGGAGCAGTACTTC.

This chain joins TRBV4-2 and TRBJ2-6, with 7 bases identical to TRBD1. The V gene end was trimmed by 1 base and the J gene end by 2 bases; junction bases not matched to a gene: 5. The CDR3 totals 17 residues. Germline lookup yields CDR1 LGHNA and CDR2 YNFKEQ. This CDR3 is CASSQADTGAGANVLTF. In nucleotides, the CDR3 is TGTGCCAGCAGCCAAGCGGATACAGGGGCTGGGGCCAACGTCCTGACTTTC.

V usage is TRBV7-8 and J usage is TRBJ2-1, with 14 bases identical to TRBD2. The germline V gene encodes CDR1 SGHVS and CDR2 FQNEAQ. The V and J ends lost 5 bases and 7 bases, in that order; junction bases with no gene match: 4. The CDR3 contains 15 residues. CDR3 loop: CASSQTSGRVNEQFF. In DNA form, the CDR3 reads TGTGCCAGCAGCCAGACTAGCGGGAGGGTAAATGAGCAGTTCTTC.

The table lists this clone with a count of one. The V call is TRBV11-2, the J call TRBJ2-7; D gene uncertain. Trimming pared 5 bases from V and 6 bases from J, leaving 14 bases between. Per germline, CDR1 SGHAT and CDR2 FQNNGV. CDR3 length equals 13 residues. The CDR3 loop reads CASSEERLGEQYF. DNA of the CDR3: TGTGCCAGCAGCGAAGAGAGGTTAGGCGAGCAGTACTTC. Together with reference TRBV11-2 and TRBJ2-7, the CDR3 gives the full variable domain: EAGVAQSPRYKIIEKRQSVAFWCNPISGHATLYWYQQILGQGPKLLIQFQNNGVVDDSQLPKDRFSAERLKGVDSTLKIQPAKLEDSAVYLCASSEERLGEQYFGPGTRLTVT.

The table lists this clone with a count of one. The V gene is TRBV19, the J gene TRBJ2-2; D not resolved. V lost 6 bases, J lost 6 bases, and 14 bases lay in between. The CDR3 length is 14 residues. Germline V gene sequence: CDR1 LNHDA, CDR2 SQIVND (reference sequence). The CDR3 coding sequence is TGTGCCAGTAGGGGCGTGGGTCCGGCCGGGGAGCTGTTTTTT. The encoded protein is CASRGVGPAGELFF.

V usage is TRBV6-4 and J usage is TRBJ2-3; 7 nucleotides match TRBD2. Germline V gene lookup returns CDR1 MRHNA and CDR2 SNTAGT. V dropped 4 bases and J dropped 2; count of bases not matched to a gene: 6. The CDR3 runs 15 residues. The CDR3 sequence is CASSATSEITDTQYF. The CDR3 bases are TGTGCCAGCAGTGCCACTAGCGAAATCACAGATACGCAGTATTTT.

The chain carries TRBV6-1 and TRBJ2-7; 8 bases map to TRBD2. This CDR3 contains 15 residues. The germline V gene encodes CDR1 MNHNS and CDR2 SASEGT. J gave up 3 bases and V 7 bases, and 11 bases lay outside the gene matches. The CDR3 protein is CASTEWTSRGYEQYF. CDR3 sequence (DNA): TGTGCCAGCACCGAGTGGACTAGCAGGGGCTACGAGCAGTACTTC.